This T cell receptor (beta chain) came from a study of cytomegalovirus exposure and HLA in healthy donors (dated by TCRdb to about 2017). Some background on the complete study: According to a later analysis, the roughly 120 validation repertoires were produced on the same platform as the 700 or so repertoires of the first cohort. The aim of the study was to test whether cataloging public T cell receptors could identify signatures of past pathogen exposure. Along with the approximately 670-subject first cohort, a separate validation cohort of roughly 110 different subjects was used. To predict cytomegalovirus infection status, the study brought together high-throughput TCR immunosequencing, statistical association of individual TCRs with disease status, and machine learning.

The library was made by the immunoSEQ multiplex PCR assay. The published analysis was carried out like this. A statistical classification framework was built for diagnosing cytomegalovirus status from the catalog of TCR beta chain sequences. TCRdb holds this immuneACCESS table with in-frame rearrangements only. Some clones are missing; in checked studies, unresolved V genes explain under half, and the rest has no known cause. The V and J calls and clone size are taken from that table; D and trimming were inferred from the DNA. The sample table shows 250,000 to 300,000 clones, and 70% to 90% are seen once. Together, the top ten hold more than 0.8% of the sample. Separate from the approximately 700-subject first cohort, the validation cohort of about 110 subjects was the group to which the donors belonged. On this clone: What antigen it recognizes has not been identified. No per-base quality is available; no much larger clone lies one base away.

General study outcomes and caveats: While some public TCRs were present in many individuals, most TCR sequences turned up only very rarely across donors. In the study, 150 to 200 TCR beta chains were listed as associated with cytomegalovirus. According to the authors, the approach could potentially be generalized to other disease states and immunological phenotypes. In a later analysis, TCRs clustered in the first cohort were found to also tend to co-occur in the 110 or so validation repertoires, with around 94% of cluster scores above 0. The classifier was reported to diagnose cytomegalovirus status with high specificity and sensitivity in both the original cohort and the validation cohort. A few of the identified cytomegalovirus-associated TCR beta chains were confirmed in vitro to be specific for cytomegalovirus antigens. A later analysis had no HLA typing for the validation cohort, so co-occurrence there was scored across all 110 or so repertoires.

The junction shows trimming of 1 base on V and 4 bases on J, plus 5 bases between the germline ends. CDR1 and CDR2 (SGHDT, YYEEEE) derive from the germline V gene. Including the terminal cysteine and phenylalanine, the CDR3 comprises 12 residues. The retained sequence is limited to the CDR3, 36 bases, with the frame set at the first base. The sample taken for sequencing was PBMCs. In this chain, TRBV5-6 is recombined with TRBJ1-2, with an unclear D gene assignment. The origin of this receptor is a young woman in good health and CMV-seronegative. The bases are TGTGCCAGCAGCTTGCGCAGCTATGGCTACACCTTC. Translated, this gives CASSLRSYGYTF.